This entry concerns a single T cell receptor beta chain. Germline V CDR1 and CDR2: SGHAT, FQNNGV. The CDR3 spans 16 residues. V lost 4 bases to trimming and J lost 1 base, with 13 bases between them. Libraries were prepared by immunoSEQ multiplex PCR; TCRdb keeps only in-frame clonotypes and omits some of them. The table shows around 78,000 clones, with under 80% occurring only once. This specimen belongs to a study of blood T cell repertoires in COVID-19. This receptor was taken from a human donor in a cohort sampled during active COVID-19. The chain is built from TRBV11-2 and TRBJ2-2; TRBD2 is a possible D gene (5 bases). What was sequenced was peripheral blood. The DNA of the CDR3 is TGTGCCAGCAGCTCCAGGACGGGGATGAACACCGGGGAGCTGTTTTTT. This sequence encodes CASSSRTGMNTGELFF. The whole variable domain, remainder taken from reference TRBV11-2 and TRBJ2-2, is EAGVAQSPRYKIIEKRQSVAFWCNPISGHATLYWYQQILGQGPKLLIQFQNNGVVDDSQLPKDRFSAERLKGVDSTLKIQPAKLEDSAVYLCASSSRTGMNTGELFFGEGSRLTVL.